One and the same sample provided the 9 T cell receptor beta chains below, sequenced in a study of OX40 agonist ivuxolimab in advanced cancers. Generated by immunoSEQ multiplex PCR, the TCRdb table keeps only in-frame clones and is missing some. Among fewer than 65,000 clones listed, about 89% were seen once. The sequences come from CD4+ or CD8+ T cells sorted from blood, collected in a trial of the OX40 agonist ivuxolimab. These TCRs come from an adult with an advanced solid tumor such as melanoma, head and neck, liver or kidney cancer.

The rearrangement links TRBV18 to TRBJ2-3; D possibly corresponds to TRBD2 (7 bases). Between the trimmed V and J ends, which lost 3 bases and 7 bases, there was a span of 14 bases. CDR1 is KGHSH and CDR2 is LQKENI in the germline V gene. This CDR3 comprises 14 residues. Written as DNA, the CDR3 is TGTGCCAGCTCACCTCCAGGGGAGGGGAATACGCAGTATTTT. Translation: CASSPPGEGNTQYF.

A single count supports this clone. The V call is TRBV5-1, the J call TRBJ2-7; perhaps TRBD2 as D (5 bases). This CDR3 region has 12 residues. Per the germline V gene, CDR1 is SGHRS and CDR2 is YFSETQ. V was clipped by 4 bases and J by 7 bases, with 12 bases between them. As DNA, the CDR3 is TGCGCCAGCAGCATCCCCCGAGGGGAGCAGTACTTC. Its translation is CASSIPRGEQYF.

The gene calls are TRBV25-1 and TRBJ2-6, with D tentatively TRBD1 or TRBD2 (5 bases each). CDR3 length: 15 residues. Looked up from germline, CDR1 is MGHDK and CDR2 is SYGVNS. Trimming removed 4 bases from V and 4 bases from J, with 11 bases in between. The CDR3 sequence is CASSAQGAGANVLTF. CDR3 DNA sequence: TGTGCCAGCAGTGCCCAGGGAGCGGGGGCCAACGTCCTGACTTTC.

V usage is TRBV6-1 and J usage is TRBJ2-7; no clear D. Germline CDR1 MNHNS, CDR2 SASEGT. The CDR3 runs to 11 residues. V lost 5 bases, J lost 4 bases, and 6 bases lay in between. CDR3 in amino acids: CASSNYYEQYF. The CDR3 region has the DNA TGTGCCAGCAGTAACTATTACGAGCAGTACTTC.

The chain has TRBV5-1 and TRBJ2-1; D is undetermined. Germline CDR1 reads SGHRS; CDR2 reads YFSETQ. The CDR3 has 13 amino acids. V lost 3 bases and J lost 5, with 9 bases in between. The DNA of the CDR3 is TGCGCCAGCAGCTCCGACCCAAACAATGAGCAGTTCTTC. It translates to CASSSDPNNEQFF.

The CDR3 protein is CASSPALEDTGELFF. In DNA form, the CDR3 reads TGTGCCAGCAGCCCGGCCCTGGAAGACACCGGGGAGCTGTTTTTT. The gene calls are TRBV11-2 and TRBJ2-2; no clear D. Germline values: CDR1 SGHAT, CDR2 FQNNGV. V was shortened by 5 bases and J by 3 bases, with 13 bases between the two germline ends. The CDR3 is made up of 15 amino acids.

The chain links TRBV5-8 to TRBJ2-1, with a weak D call TRBD2 (5 bases). V was clipped by 2 bases and J by 2 bases, with 17 bases between them. This CDR3 spans 17 amino acids. CDR1 and CDR2 from the germline V gene are SGHTS and YDEGEE. The DNA for the CDR3 is TGTGCCAGCAGCTTAATGCTAGCTGGAAACACCTACAATGAGCAGTTCTTC. Its translation: CASSLMLAGNTYNEQFF.

The rearrangement joins TRBV6-1 to TRBJ1-1; D gene ambiguous. Germline lookup yields CDR1 MNHNS and CDR2 SASEGT. The length of the CDR3 is 14 residues. The V end was cut by 2 bases, the J end by 4 bases, with 11 bases between. This CDR3 is CASSERFLATEAFF. The CDR3 DNA reads TGTGCCAGCAGTGAACGATTCTTGGCCACTGAAGCTTTCTTT.

The sample holds a few counts of this clone. This rearrangement joins TRBV18 to TRBJ1-1; 9 nucleotides match TRBD1. The CDR3 has 13 amino acids. In germline, CDR1 is KGHSH, CDR2 LQKENI. After removal of 0 bases from V and 11 bases from J, the junction contained 4 bases not matched to a gene. CDR3 DNA sequence: TGTGCCAGCTCACCACCAAGGGACAGGGATGCTTTCTTT. Translating it yields CASSPPRDRDAFF. Full variable domain (missing parts from reference TRBV18 and TRBJ1-1): NAGVMQNPRHLVRRRGQEARLRCSPMKGHSHVYWYRQLPEEGLKFMVYLQKENIIDESGMPKERFSAEFPKEGPSILRIQQVVRGDSAAYFCASSPPRDRDAFFGQGTRLTVV.